The next 5 T cell receptor beta chains were all read from a single sample in a study of cytomegalovirus exposure and HLA in healthy donors. Primers for the PCR totalled 60 Vbeta and 13 Jbeta. The data were produced by immunoSEQ multiplex PCR, yet TCRdb's version contains in-frame clones alone and is incomplete. Of 100,000 to 150,000 clones in the sample, roughly 80% were seen once. Material for sequencing was PBMCs. These receptors came from a woman aged 40-49 years in good health and CMV-seropositive.

The rearrangement uses TRBV7-2 and TRBJ2-5, with D perhaps TRBD1 (5 bases). Germline V gene sequence: CDR1 SGHTA, CDR2 FQGNSA. The CDR3 contains 13 residues. The V gene lost 6 bases and the J gene lost 3 bases, with 11 bases spanning the gap. DNA of the CDR3: TGTGCCAGCAGTTTCCAGGGAAAAGAGACCCAGTACTTC. Translating it yields CASSFQGKETQYF.

This clone showed up just a few times. The J gene is TRBJ2-1, the V gene TRBV2; D uncertain. CDR3 length: 12 residues. V dropped 3 bases and J dropped 12 bases, with 12 bases sitting between them. Germline CDR1 SNHLY, CDR2 FYNNEI. CDR3 DNA sequence: TGTGCCAGCAGTGAGACGGCTAGAACGCAGTTCTTC. This encodes CASSETARTQFF.

The chain recombines TRBV4-2 with TRBJ1-6; possible D gene TRBD1, 6 bases. Germline CDR1 LGHNA, CDR2 YNFKEQ. V was pared by 0 bases and J by 11 bases, with 8 bases between. The CDR3 runs to 13 residues. The CDR3 loop reads CASSQERTAPLHF. Here the CDR3 DNA reads TGTGCCAGCAGCCAAGAGCGGACAGCACCCCTCCACTTT.

The chain links TRBV6-5 to TRBJ2-7; 7 bases match TRBD2. Germline lookup yields CDR1 MNHEY and CDR2 SVGAGI. This CDR3 spans 14 amino acids. The trim removed 2 bases at V and 5 bases at J, leaving 6 bases unmatched. The CDR3 DNA is TGTGCCAGCAGTTACGGGAGGGAGTGGAACGAGCAGTACTTC. It yields the protein CASSYGREWNEQYF.

The chain has TRBV6-1 and TRBJ2-5, with 7 bases lining up with TRBD1. The CDR3 totals 15 residues. The trim removed 8 bases at V and 0 bases at J, leaving 9 bases unmatched. Germline lookup yields CDR1 MNHNS and CDR2 SASEGT. CDR3 protein: CASQEGALYQETQYF. For the CDR3, the DNA is TGTGCCAGCCAAGAGGGGGCATTGTACCAAGAGACCCAGTACTTC.